The 3 T cell receptor beta chains given below trace back to one sample, sequenced in a study of T cell clonotyping in hematopoietic cell transplantation. Generated by immunoSEQ multiplex PCR, the TCRdb table keeps only in-frame clones and is missing some. The sample records about 20,000 clones, 90% being singletons. Sample time point: recipient sample about 28 days before transplant, after cytoreduction. The specimen comprised peripheral blood mononuclear cells, sampled before stem cell transplant. These receptors all come from a man aged 18-30 years with biphenotypic leukemia. Some clones in this sample may be carry-over from other donors' samples.

This rearrangement joins TRBV4-1 to TRBJ1-5, with unresolved D. Per germline, CDR1 MGHRA and CDR2 YSYEKL. The V end was cut by 5 bases, the J end by 0 bases, with 8 bases between. This CDR3 is built from 14 residues. The CDR3, as DNA: TGCGCCAGCAGCGCAGCCGTTAGCAATCAGCCCCAGCATTTT. This gives the protein CASSAAVSNQPQHF.

This chain links TRBV19 with TRBJ2-7; TRBD1 matches 8 bases. V dropped 5 bases and J dropped 2; count of bases not matched to a gene: 5. This CDR3 spans 14 amino acids. Germline loops: CDR1 LNHDA, CDR2 SQIVND (reference sequence). The CDR3 bases are TGTGCCAGTAGTGGGTGGGACAGGCCCTACGAGCAGTACTTC. It is translated as CASSGWDRPYEQYF.

This clone appeared a single time. This sequence joins TRBV5-4 and TRBJ1-1; 10 nucleotides line up with TRBD1. The length of the CDR3 is 14 residues. The germline gives CDR1 SGHNT, CDR2 YYREEE (reference sequence). Trimming removed 4 bases from V and 3 bases from J; junction bases left unmatched: 3. CDR3 region: CASSEDRGDTEAFF. The CDR3 DNA reads TGTGCCAGCAGCGAGGACAGGGGGGACACTGAAGCTTTCTTT.